This T cell receptor beta chain was sequenced in a study of blood T cell repertoires in COVID-19. The repertoire was sequenced with immunoSEQ multiplex PCR; TCRdb's copy has only in-frame clones and lacks some. The sample contains about 360,000 clones, around 87% of which appear only once. The ends were cut back, 1 base at V and 3 bases at J, with 6 bases in the middle. Germline V gene data show CDR1 as LGHNA and CDR2 as YSLEER. The CDR3 sequence is 13 residues long. Adults between about 18 and 95 years of age took part from 20 to 25 US areas. Sequenced material: PBMCs or T cells enriched from blood (not recorded which). The gene calls are TRBV4-3 and TRBJ1-1; a possible D gene is TRBD1 (5 bases). The sequence was obtained from a man in his thirties or forties who had recovered from COVID-19. The CDR3 DNA reads TGCGCCAGCAGCCAAGTCAGGGACACTGAAGCTTTCTTT. Amino acid sequence: CASSQVRDTEAFF.